This entry concerns a single TCR beta chain. This specimen comes from a study of blood T cell repertoires in COVID-19. Whole-study context: Samples of COVID-19 (acute and convalescent) were obtained from the United States, Italy and Spain. The cDNA or gDNA used as material had been derived from T cells, B-cell-depleted T cells, or PBMCs.

The CDR3 consists of 15 residues. Between the trimmed V and J ends, which lost 1 base and 4 bases, there was a span of 10 bases. Germline-derived CDR1 and CDR2 are MGHRA and YSYEKL. Study processing details: From reference gene primer amplification, estimates of nucleated cell counts were derived. Profiling relied on immunoSEQ multiplex PCR, and the TCRdb table lists in-frame clones only, not all of them. That table is the source of V, J and clone size, and D and trimming were worked out from the DNA. Among about 95,000 clones listed, more than 75% were seen once. Sequenced: peripheral blood. The TCR was taken from a human donor in a cohort sampled during active COVID-19. This rearrangement joins TRBV4-1 to TRBJ1-4; no reliable D call. The DNA of the CDR3 is TGCGCCAGCAGCCAAGTGTCGGGGTTTAATGAAAAACTGTTTTTT. Translation: CASSQVSGFNEKLFF.